This entry describes one TCR beta chain. The antigen is undetermined. The data were obtained in a study of regulatory T cells in long-lasting Graves disease. Study-wide points: There were preferences for TRBV28, TRBJ1-2 and TRBJ2-5 in persistent disease. Persistent-disease Graves' patients showed less TCR diversity than new cases.

Noted time point: newly diagnosed GD, antithyroid drugs for less than 3 months. RNA from PBMCs was the source of the TCR library. The authors built TCR beta libraries using iRepertoire HTBI primers and Arm-PCR of CDR3 regions. TCRdb passed the multiplex PCR reads through MiXCR, listing each CDR3 protein once. Among about 620,000 distinct CDR3 sequences listed, less than 20% were seen once. The CDR3 is 15 residues long. Per germline, CDR1 SGHTA and CDR2 FQGNSA. V was clipped by 7 bases and J by 5 bases, with 20 bases between them. The sample was also linked to a second study, of T cells in Graves' hyperthyroidism and ophthalmopathy.

The rearrangement joins TRBV7-2 to TRBJ2-5, with D tentatively TRBD2 (6 bases). The clonotype was recovered from a woman aged 25 to 39 with Graves disease. The sequencing here drew on peripheral blood mononuclear cells (PBMCs), taken at new diagnosis, from a patient treated with antithyroid drugs. The CDR3 bases are TGTGCCAGCACAATGGTGGGAGGCCCCGGGGAGACCCAGTACTTC. Translated, it gives CASTMVGGPGETQYF.